These 27 T cell receptor beta chains came from one sample sequenced in a study of cytomegalovirus exposure and HLA in healthy donors. With 60 Vbeta and 13 Jbeta primers, the PCR was carried out. The repertoire was sequenced with immunoSEQ multiplex PCR; TCRdb's copy has only in-frame clones and lacks some. The data contain about 200,000 clones, around 79% of them seen just once; the ten biggest clones take up around 0.38%. The sequenced sample consisted of PBMCs. The receptor set was obtained from a male donor in good health and CMV-seropositive.

V and J are TRBV7-2 and TRBJ1-1; D ambiguous. Trimming cost V 4 bases and J 0 bases, with 12 bases left between them. CDR3 length: 15 amino acids. Germline-derived CDR1 and CDR2 are SGHTA and FQGNSA. The CDR3 DNA sequence: TGTGCCAGCAGCTCCTGGATCGGGTTGAACACTGAAGCTTTCTTT. Amino acid sequence: CASSSWIGLNTEAFF. Full variable domain (remainder filled in from reference TRBV7-2 and TRBJ1-1): GAGVSQSPSNKVTEKGKDVELRCDPISGHTALYWYRQSLGQGLEFLIYFQGNSAPDKSGLPSDRFSAERTGGSVSTLTIQRTQQEDSAVYLCASSSWIGLNTEAFFGQGTRLTVV.

This rearrangement joins TRBV28 to TRBJ1-2; perhaps TRBD1 as D (5 bases). There are 11 residues in the CDR3. V gave up 11 bases and J gave up 4 bases, with 11 bases separating them. Germline CDR1 is MDHEN and CDR2 is SYDVKM. CDR3 bases: TGTGCCGTAACGGACACCTATGGCTACACCTTC. It yields the protein CAVTDTYGYTF.

This chain connects TRBV5-1 to TRBJ2-6; possible D gene TRBD1, 6 bases. The CDR3 consists of 18 residues. Trimming took off 3 bases at V and 0 bases at J, with 16 bases between the two ends. The germline V gene encodes CDR1 SGHRS and CDR2 YFSETQ. The CDR3 protein is CASSYKGTSFSGANVLTF. The CDR3 DNA reads as TGCGCCAGCAGCTATAAAGGGACATCTTTCTCTGGGGCCAACGTCCTGACTTTC. Full variable domain (missing parts from reference TRBV5-1 and TRBJ2-6): KAGVTQTPRYLIKTRGQQVTLSCSPISGHRSVSWYQQTPGQGLQFLFEYFSETQRNKGNFPGRFSGRQFSNSRSEMNVSTLELGDSALYLCASSYKGTSFSGANVLTFGAGSRLTVL.

The genes are TRBV5-8 and TRBJ2-7; possible D gene TRBD2, 5 bases. The V gene's germline CDR1 is SGHTS and CDR2 YDEGEE. CDR3 size: 11 residues. Deletions cut 4 bases from V and 3 bases from J, with 5 bases between. CDR3 region: CASSRDYEQYF. In DNA form, the CDR3 reads TGTGCCAGCAGCCGGGACTACGAGCAGTACTTC.

This clone was seen only a few times. The V call is TRBV6-1, the J call TRBJ2-7, with D hard to call. The CDR3 length is 15 residues. Trimming shortened V by 0 bases and J by 0 bases, and 9 bases separated the two germline ends. CDR1 is MNHNS, CDR2 SASEGT, per germline. CDR3 sequence: CASSEALLVSYEQYF. CDR3 DNA sequence: TGTGCCAGCAGTGAAGCCCTTCTAGTCTCCTACGAGCAGTACTTC.

CDR3 region: CAITLKAGGVDSPLHF. Written as DNA, the CDR3 is TGTGCCATCACATTGAAGGCAGGGGGTGTGGATTCACCCCTCCACTTT. V is TRBV9 and J is TRBJ1-6; 7 nucleotides match TRBD1. Per germline, CDR1 SGDLS and CDR2 YYNGEE. CDR3 length: 16 residues. Trimming took 9 bases from V and 8 from J; bases not matched to a gene: 17.

This clone is a singleton in its sample. V gene TRBV21-1 combines with J gene TRBJ1-5. TRBV21-1 is a pseudogene. The CDR3 spans 16 residues. CDR3 DNA: TGTGCCAGCAGCATCCATCCGAGAACTCACAATCAGCCCCAGCATTTT. Translated: CASSIHPRTHNQPQHF.

The J gene is TRBJ2-1, the V gene TRBV9; D is possibly TRBD2 (6 bases). The CDR3 has 20 amino acids. The V end lost 0 bases, the J end lost 0 bases, and 22 bases lay between the germline ends. CDR1 and CDR2 (germline): SGDLS, YYNGEE. For the CDR3, the DNA is TGTGCCAGCAGCGTAGAAGGAGGGGACCGGACCCGGAGCTCCTACAATGAGCAGTTCTTC. It specifies CASSVEGGDRTRSSYNEQFF.

Comment on this clone: An end of the junction differs from the germline gene, which may be a read error. The genes are TRBV4-2 and TRBJ2-3, with 10 bases identical to TRBD2. There are 16 residues in the CDR3. Germline lookup yields CDR1 LGHNA and CDR2 YNFKEQ. Here the CDR3 DNA reads TGTGCCAGCAGCCAAGTTAAAACTAGCGGGACAGATGCGCAGTATTTT. It codes for CASSQVKTSGTDAQYF.

This clone was recorded only once. The rearrangement links TRBV6-1 to TRBJ1-5, with 7 bases identical to TRBD1. With 5 bases clipped from V and 3 bases from J, the junction kept 4 bases outside the gene matches. CDR1 and CDR2 (germline): MNHNS, SASEGT. The CDR3 totals 14 residues. CDR3 in DNA: TGTGCCAGCAGTCTCAGGGGGGACAATCAGCCCCAGCATTTT. Translated, it gives CASSLRGDNQPQHF.

This rearrangement joins TRBV7-3 to TRBJ2-1; 14 bases are shared with TRBD2. V was pared by 4 bases and J by 0 bases, with 2 bases of the junction left unmatched. Germline V lookup: CDR1 SGHTA, CDR2 FQGTGA. This CDR3 comprises 17 residues. The CDR3, as DNA: TGTGCCAGCAGCTCGACTAGCGGGAGGGACTCCTACAATGAGCAGTTCTTC. Residues: CASSSTSGRDSYNEQFF.

The rearrangement uses TRBV23-1 and TRBJ2-7, with D hard to call. TRBV23-1 is an open reading frame, and its role is uncertain. The CDR3 extends over 15 amino acids. Trimming stripped 3 bases from V and 3 bases from J, with 15 bases between. CDR3 nucleotide sequence: TGCGCCAGCAGTCAGCGCCGTGCTACGAACTACGAGCAGTACTTC. Protein product: CASSQRRATNYEQYF.

The table lists this clone with a few counts. CDR3 in DNA: TGTGCCAGCAACCCAGCGGGGGACAATGAGCAGTTCTTC. Amino acid sequence: CASNPAGDNEQFF. The chain links TRBV2 to TRBJ2-1; 8 bases map to TRBD2. The germline gives CDR1 SNHLY, CDR2 FYNNEI. The J segment lost 5 bases and the V segment lost 7 bases, leaving 4 bases of the junction unmatched. The CDR3 has 13 amino acids.

The V call is TRBV7-8, the J call TRBJ2-2; possible D gene TRBD2, 5 bases. Germline V gene lookup returns CDR1 SGHVS and CDR2 FQNEAQ. Trimming shortened V by 5 bases and J by 0 bases, and 13 bases separated the two germline ends. This CDR3 is 16 amino acids long. In nucleotides, the CDR3 is TGTGCCAGCAGCCCCTCTCTGGGAGCGAACACCGGGGAGCTGTTTTTT. Translating gives CASSPSLGANTGELFF.

The chain uses TRBV9 and TRBJ2-7, with D maybe TRBD2 (7 bases). Between the trimmed V and J ends, which lost 4 bases and 2 bases, there was a span of 13 bases. Germline assignment: CDR1 SGDLS and CDR2 YYNGEE. The CDR3 spans 14 residues. The CDR3 loop reads CASSQGGDPYEQYF. The CDR3 DNA reads as TGTGCCAGCAGCCAAGGGGGGGACCCCTACGAGCAGTACTTC.

This sequence joins TRBV28 and TRBJ2-3; D is possibly TRBD1 (5 bases). Germline V gene lookup returns CDR1 MDHEN and CDR2 SYDVKM. This CDR3 has 18 amino acids. The V and J ends lost 4 bases and 2 bases respectively, with 22 bases between them. CDR3 protein: CASSYPIGARRDTDTQYF. CDR3 bases: TGTGCCAGCAGTTACCCGATTGGGGCTAGACGAGACACAGATACGCAGTATTTT.

The rearrangement joins TRBV7-2 to TRBJ1-5, with D maybe TRBD1 (5 bases). This CDR3 is 15 amino acids long. Germline CDR1 and CDR2: SGHTA and FQGNSA. V lost 3 bases, J lost 4 bases, and 13 bases lay in between. CDR3 in amino acids: CASSFFVGGNQPQHF. CDR3 DNA sequence: TGTGCCAGCAGCTTCTTTGTTGGGGGGAATCAGCCCCAGCATTTT.

V usage is TRBV28 and J usage is TRBJ1-2; D call uncertain. V dropped 5 bases and J dropped 7 bases, with 14 bases sitting between them. CDR3 length: 13 residues. Germline assignment: CDR1 MDHEN and CDR2 SYDVKM. The CDR3 loop reads CASSPGSSTGYTF. CDR3 coding DNA: TGTGCCAGCAGTCCCGGGTCCTCCACTGGCTACACCTTC.

This chain connects TRBV2 to TRBJ1-6, with 8 bases lining up with TRBD1. V dropped 4 bases and J dropped 6; count of bases not matched to a gene: 8. Germline assignment: CDR1 SNHLY and CDR2 FYNNEI. The CDR3 has 16 residues. Here the CDR3 DNA reads TGTGCCAGCAGTGGGGCCGGGACAGGCTTTAATTCACCCCTCCACTTT. As protein: CASSGAGTGFNSPLHF.

This clone was counted only a few times. The chain employs TRBV4-1 and TRBJ2-2, with D perhaps matching TRBD2 (5 bases). The CDR3 spans 14 residues. The ends were cut back, 2 bases at V and 4 bases at J, with 8 bases in the middle. From germline, CDR1 is MGHRA and CDR2 YSYEKL. This CDR3 reads CASSQRGSTGELFF. In nucleotides, the CDR3 is TGCGCCAGCAGCCAAAGAGGGTCCACCGGGGAGCTGTTTTTT.

This sequence joins TRBV7-3 and TRBJ1-6; D uncertain. Germline CDR1 and CDR2: SGHTA and FQGTGA. The CDR3 has 15 residues. The V end lost 1 base, the J end lost 7 bases, and 11 bases lay between the germline ends. This CDR3 is CASSLIAGSNSPLHF. CDR3 nucleotides: TGTGCCAGCAGCTTAATTGCAGGTTCCAATTCACCCCTCCACTTT.

This clone has only one observation. The V call is TRBV12-5, the J call TRBJ2-1; the match to TRBD2 covers 10 bases. With 6 bases clipped from V and 7 bases from J, the junction kept 6 bases outside the gene matches. CDR1 is LGHNT, CDR2 FRNRAP, per germline. This CDR3 spans 14 amino acids. The CDR3 loop reads CASGQAGGGNEQFF. The CDR3 DNA follows: TGTGCTAGTGGACAAGCGGGAGGGGGGAATGAGCAGTTCTTC.

V is TRBV4-3 and J is TRBJ2-5; D is uncertain. V shed 0 bases and J shed 0 bases, with 8 bases lying between them. CDR1 and CDR2 (germline): LGHNA, YSLEER. There are 15 residues in the CDR3. The CDR3 is CASSQEGQDQETQYF. DNA for the CDR3: TGCGCCAGCAGCCAAGAAGGCCAGGACCAAGAGACCCAGTACTTC.

The chain joins TRBV27 to TRBJ2-7, with 11 bases fitting TRBD1. The CDR3 runs 16 residues. V lost 6 bases to trimming and J lost 4 bases; unmatched junction nucleotides: 11. Germline CDR1 and CDR2: MNHEY and SMNVEV (reference sequence). In nucleotides, the CDR3 is TGTGCCAGCAGGGGTCTCGGGACAGGGGGTGGGTACGAGCAGTACTTC. Residues: CASRGLGTGGGYEQYF.

This rearrangement joins TRBV4-1 to TRBJ2-5; no firm D call. Trimming shortened V by 3 bases and J by 5 bases, and 13 bases separated the two germline ends. This CDR3 comprises 14 residues. Germline CDR1 MGHRA, CDR2 YSYEKL. The CDR3 region is CASSQRLAGETQYF. The CDR3 nucleotides are TGCGCCAGCAGCCAGCGCTTAGCCGGTGAGACCCAGTACTTC.

The V gene is TRBV20-1, the J gene TRBJ2-7; D remains ambiguous. The CDR3 has 11 amino acids. In germline, CDR1 is DFQATT, CDR2 SNEGSKA (reference sequence). V shed 1 base and J shed 6 bases, with 7 bases lying between them. The CDR3 sequence: CSARGSGEQYF. Here the CDR3 DNA reads TGCAGTGCTAGAGGGTCGGGCGAGCAGTACTTC.

The chain carries TRBV7-9 and TRBJ1-5, with D maybe TRBD1 (5 bases). The germline V and J ends were trimmed by 8 bases and 5 bases, with 22 bases remaining between them. Germline V gives CDR1 SEHNR, CDR2 FQNEAQ (reference sequence). CDR3 length: 16 residues. DNA for the CDR3: TGTGCCAGCCAGTTGGGAACAGGTCGAATGGATCAGCCCCAGCATTTT. Protein sequence: CASQLGTGRMDQPQHF.